This TCR beta chain stems from a study of OX40 agonist ivuxolimab in advanced cancers. Study overall: Past anti-PD-1, anti-PD-L1 or anti-CTLA-4 therapy was accepted, and roughly 38% had received some. The study reported partial responses in three patients: one hepatocellular carcinoma, two cutaneous melanoma.

This table comes from immunoSEQ multiplex PCR, and its TCRdb copy is limited to in-frame clones, with some not included. This repertoire shows 55,000 to 70,000 clones, roughly nine tenths found once; its top ten account for about 8.3%. Trimming took 5 bases from V and 3 from J, leaving 18 bases between them. The length of the CDR3 is 16 residues. Germline V gene sequence: CDR1 MRHNA, CDR2 SNTAGT. This chain joins TRBV6-4 and TRBJ2-3; D is perhaps TRBD2 (6 bases). The sequence came from an adult with an advanced solid tumor such as melanoma, head and neck, liver or kidney cancer. Sample: CD4+ or CD8+ T cells sorted from blood, taken in a trial of the OX40 agonist ivuxolimab. The CDR3 sequence: CASSPDGGGGTDTQYF. CDR3 nucleotide sequence: TGTGCCAGCAGTCCCGACGGGGGAGGCGGAACAGATACGCAGTATTTT.